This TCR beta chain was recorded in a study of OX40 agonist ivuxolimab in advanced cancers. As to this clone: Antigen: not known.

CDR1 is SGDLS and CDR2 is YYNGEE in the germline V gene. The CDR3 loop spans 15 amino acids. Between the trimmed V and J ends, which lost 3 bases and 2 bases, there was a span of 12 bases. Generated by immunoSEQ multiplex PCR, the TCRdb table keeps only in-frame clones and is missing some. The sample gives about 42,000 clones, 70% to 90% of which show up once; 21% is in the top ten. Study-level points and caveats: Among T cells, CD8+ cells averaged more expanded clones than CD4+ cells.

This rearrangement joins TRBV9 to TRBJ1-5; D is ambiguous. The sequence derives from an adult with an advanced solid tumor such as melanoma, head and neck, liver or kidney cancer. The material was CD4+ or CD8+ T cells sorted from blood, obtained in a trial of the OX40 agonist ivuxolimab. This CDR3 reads CASSATPEGNQPQHF. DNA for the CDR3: TGTGCCAGCAGCGCCACCCCAGAGGGCAATCAGCCCCAGCATTTT.